The 23 T cell receptor beta chains below all came from one sample that was sequenced in a study of blood T cell repertoires in COVID-19. Profiled with immunoSEQ multiplex PCR; TCRdb holds only in-frame clones, not every one. Among around 130,000 clones listed, 84% were seen once. The sample comprised peripheral blood. The origin of the receptors is a man in his 60s with acute or convalescent COVID-19.

In this sample, this clone turned up a few times. V gene TRBV5-6 combines with J gene TRBJ2-2; a weak D match, TRBD2 (6 bases). Trimming pared 7 bases from V and 5 bases from J, leaving 24 bases between. In germline, CDR1 is SGHDT, CDR2 YYEEEE. This CDR3 region has 17 residues. The CDR3 DNA follows: TGTGCCAGCGGTGGACCTAGCTCGGAGGGATCAACCGGGGAGCTGTTTTTT. This codes for CASGGPSSEGSTGELFF.

In this sample, this clone turned up once. The genes are TRBV5-1 and TRBJ1-1, with D unclear. V was shortened by 2 bases and J by 1 base, with 9 bases between the two germline ends. Germline loops: CDR1 SGHRS, CDR2 YFSETQ. The CDR3 is 14 amino acids. The CDR3 DNA sequence: TGCGCCAGCAGCTTTGGACTGCGGAACACTGAAGCTTTCTTT. It yields the protein CASSFGLRNTEAFF.

CDR3 amino acids: CAWSNTGLTEAFF. CDR3 in DNA: TGTGCCTGGAGTAATACAGGGCTGACTGAAGCTTTCTTT. This sequence joins TRBV30 and TRBJ1-1; tentative D call: TRBD1 (6 bases). The CDR3 loop spans 13 amino acids. Trimming removed 2 bases at V and 5 bases at J, with 12 bases between. In germline, CDR1 is GTSNPN, CDR2 SVGIG (reference sequence).

This clone occurred a few times. The chain has TRBV10-2 and TRBJ2-7, with unresolved D. V shed 2 bases and J shed 5 bases, with 16 bases lying between them. This CDR3 is 15 amino acids long. Germline CDR1 reads WSHSY; CDR2 reads SAAADI. In DNA form, the CDR3 reads TGCGCCAGCAGTGAGGATCTAGTATTGTCCGACGAGCAGTACTTC. Amino acid sequence: CASSEDLVLSDEQYF.

The genes are TRBV18 and TRBJ2-7, with D unresolved. V lost 5 bases and J lost 2, with 13 bases in between. This CDR3 is built from 14 residues. Germline V gene data show CDR1 as KGHSH and CDR2 as LQKENI. The CDR3 spells CASSKESQAYEQYF. In DNA, the CDR3 is TGTGCCAGCTCAAAGGAGAGCCAAGCCTACGAGCAGTACTTC.

The gene calls are TRBV5-1 and TRBJ1-2, with D tentatively TRBD1 (5 bases). V shed 0 bases and J shed 7 bases, with 13 bases lying between them. CDR1 is SGHRS, CDR2 YFSETQ, per germline. The CDR3 spans 14 residues. The CDR3 region is CASSLVGAEGGYTF. The CDR3 bases are TGCGCCAGCAGCTTGGTAGGGGCGGAAGGTGGCTACACCTTC.

V and J are TRBV5-1 and TRBJ2-5, with no clear D. The CDR3 has 17 residues. Germline V CDR1 and CDR2: SGHRS, YFSETQ. V dropped 0 bases and J dropped 5 bases, with 20 bases sitting between them. The CDR3 DNA reads TGCGCCAGCAGCTTGGGAGTCGCCCTATCAATCATGGAGACCCAGTACTTC. This encodes CASSLGVALSIMETQYF.

The rearrangement uses TRBV19 and TRBJ2-2, with D perhaps TRBD2 (6 bases). Germline CDR1 reads LNHDA; CDR2 reads SQIVND (reference sequence). This CDR3 has 15 amino acids. V was clipped by 4 bases and J by 2 bases, with 11 bases between them. The CDR3 sequence is CASSTLGGNTGELFF. In nucleotides, the CDR3 is TGTGCCAGTAGTACCCTGGGGGGAAACACCGGGGAGCTGTTTTTT.

The rearrangement links TRBV2 to TRBJ2-1; 8 bases agree with TRBD2. This CDR3 region has 15 residues. Germline V gene data show CDR1 as SNHLY and CDR2 as FYNNEI. Losses at the gene ends were 3 bases for V and 2 bases for J; bases not matched to a gene: 3. This CDR3 reads CASSDQRGTYNEQFF. The CDR3 DNA reads as TGTGCCAGCAGTGATCAGCGGGGGACCTACAATGAGCAGTTCTTC.

The chain links TRBV6-5 to TRBJ1-2; D may be TRBD1 (5 bases). CDR1 and CDR2 (germline): MNHEY, SVGAGI. The CDR3 is 12 residues long. V was shortened by 6 bases and J by 8 bases, with 13 bases between the two germline ends. CDR3 in DNA: TGTGCCAGCAGGCGTCAGGGTGGGGGCTACACCTTC. Translation: CASRRQGGGYTF.

V is TRBV3-1 (or the pseudogene TRBV3-2) and J is TRBJ2-7, with a weak D call TRBD1 (6 bases). V was trimmed by 0 bases and J by 1 base, leaving 19 bases between them. CDR1 is LGHDT, CDR2 YNNKEL, per germline (reference sequence). This CDR3 contains 18 residues. CDR3: CASSQDPLGQQLSYEQYF. CDR3 bases: TGTGCCAGCAGCCAAGACCCTCTAGGACAGCAATTATCCTACGAGCAGTACTTC.

The gene calls are TRBV5-6 and TRBJ1-5; TRBD1 might be the D (5 bases). In germline, CDR1 is SGHDT, CDR2 YYEEEE. Trimming left V 3 bases short and J 0 bases short, with 10 bases between. There are 15 residues in the CDR3. This CDR3 reads CASSSGGYSNQPQHF. In DNA, the CDR3 is TGTGCCAGCAGCTCGGGGGGTTATAGCAATCAGCCCCAGCATTTT.

V gene TRBV6-1 combines with J gene TRBJ2-1; D is undetermined. The CDR3 sequence is 17 residues long. Trimming removed 1 base at V and 2 bases at J, with 15 bases between. The germline V gene encodes CDR1 MNHNS and CDR2 SASEGT. The CDR3 region is CASSEVILETAYNEQFF. The CDR3 nucleotides read TGTGCCAGCAGTGAAGTAATTCTGGAGACGGCCTACAATGAGCAGTTCTTC.

This clone was counted a few times. This chain connects TRBV24-1 to TRBJ2-3, with 11 bases that match TRBD2. Germline values: CDR1 KGHDR, CDR2 SFDVKD. The CDR3 is made up of 17 amino acids. Germline trimming cut 1 base from V and 4 bases from J; bases unmatched to any gene: 6. The CDR3 is CATSDLVSSGGPDTQYF. DNA for the CDR3: TGTGCCACCAGTGATTTAGTTTCTAGCGGGGGGCCAGATACGCAGTATTTT.

The rearrangement joins TRBV11-2 to TRBJ2-3; 9 nucleotides match TRBD2. V shed 5 bases, J shed 2 bases, and the junction held 8 bases outside the gene matches. There are 16 residues in the CDR3. From germline, CDR1 is SGHAT and CDR2 FQNNGV. The CDR3 region is CASSHFSGGYTDTQYF. In DNA, the CDR3 is TGTGCCAGCAGCCACTTCAGCGGGGGGTACACAGATACGCAGTATTTT.

This sequence joins TRBV5-1 and TRBJ2-5; TRBD2 aligns across 13 bases. CDR1 is SGHRS, CDR2 YFSETQ, per germline. The CDR3 spans 14 residues. The trim removed 7 bases at V and 5 bases at J, leaving 5 bases unmatched. DNA for the CDR3: TGCGCCAGCCGGGAGGGACTAGCGGGGGAGACCCAGTACTTC. Translated: CASREGLAGETQYF.

The rearrangement links TRBV30 to TRBJ2-1, with TRBD2 identical over 12 bases. Looked up from germline, CDR1 is GTSNPN and CDR2 is SVGIG (reference sequence). The V gene end was trimmed by 4 bases and the J gene end by 0 bases; junction bases not matched to a gene: 4. This CDR3 is 16 amino acids long. CDR3 residues: CAWTSGRESSYNEQFF. The CDR3 coding sequence is TGTGCCTGGACTAGCGGGAGGGAAAGCTCCTACAATGAGCAGTTCTTC. The entire variable domain, with the rest obtained from reference TRBV30 and TRBJ2-1, is as follows: SQTIHQWPATLVQPVGSPLSLECTVEGTSNPNLYWYRQAAGRGLQLLFYSVGIGQISSEVPQNLSASRPQDRQFILSSKKLLLSDSGFYLCAWTSGRESSYNEQFFGPGTRLTVL.

This sequence joins TRBV6-2 or TRBV6-3 and TRBJ2-7; 10 nucleotides align to TRBD2. V lost 2 bases to trimming and J lost 7 bases; unmatched junction nucleotides: 5. Germline CDR1 MNHEY, CDR2 SVGEGT. The CDR3 length is 14 residues. For the CDR3, the DNA is TGTGCCAGCAGTTACCTAGCGGGAGTCAGTGAGCAGTACTTC. Translating it yields CASSYLAGVSEQYF.

The J gene is TRBJ1-2, the V gene TRBV30; 7 positions agree with TRBD1. Trimming removed 1 base from V and 7 bases from J; junction bases left unmatched: 9. From germline, CDR1 is GTSNPN and CDR2 SVGIG (reference sequence). The CDR3 spans 14 residues. The CDR3 sequence is CAWSGPGTVSGYTF. CDR3 DNA sequence: TGTGCCTGGAGTGGCCCAGGGACAGTCTCTGGCTACACCTTC.

The rearrangement uses TRBV27 and TRBJ2-6; possibly TRBD1 for D (5 bases). The CDR3 runs to 15 residues. Trimming shortened V by 2 bases and J by 0 bases, and 5 bases separated the two germline ends. In germline, CDR1 is MNHEY, CDR2 SMNVEV (reference sequence). The CDR3 sequence: CASSLDSSGANVLTF. The CDR3 DNA reads TGTGCCAGCAGTTTAGACAGCTCTGGGGCCAACGTCCTGACTTTC.

This chain connects TRBV19 to TRBJ2-3; the match to TRBD1 covers 7 bases. Germline values: CDR1 LNHDA, CDR2 SQIVND (reference sequence). The CDR3 totals 16 residues. The trim removed 9 bases at V and 2 bases at J, leaving 14 bases unmatched. CDR3 nucleotide sequence: TGTGCCAGCTCCATTCTCCCGGGACAGATCACAGATACGCAGTATTTT. Translated, it gives CASSILPGQITDTQYF.

The rearrangement uses TRBV14 and TRBJ1-5, with D hard to call. Germline V gene lookup returns CDR1 SGHDN and CDR2 FVKESK. Trimming shortened V by 3 bases and J by 0 bases, and 3 bases separated the two germline ends. CDR3 length: 13 amino acids. CDR3 sequence: CASSQYSNQPQHF. DNA for the CDR3: TGTGCCAGCAGCCAGTATAGCAATCAGCCCCAGCATTTT. Based on the CDR3 plus reference TRBV14 and TRBJ1-5, the full variable domain is EAGVTQFPSHSVIEKGQTVTLRCDPISGHDNLYWYRRVMGKEIKFLLHFVKESKQDESGMPNNRFLAERTGGTYSTLKVQPAELEDSGVYFCASSQYSNQPQHFGDGTRLSIL.

The chain combines TRBV4-1 with TRBJ2-7; D call uncertain. Germline CDR1 MGHRA, CDR2 YSYEKL. V was shortened by 1 base and J by 0 bases, with 4 bases between the two germline ends. The CDR3 covers 13 residues. CDR3 nucleotides: TGCGCCAGCAGCCAAGGCGACTCCTACGAGCAGTACTTC. Translating it yields CASSQGDSYEQYF.